Sequencing of this T cell receptor beta chain was carried out in a study of CD8+ T cells in alopecia areata. Extraction and reverse transcription of RNA yielded cDNA as the sequencing template. Sequencing used immunoSEQ multiplex PCR; TCRdb keeps in-frame clones, though not all of them. The repertoire includes 100,000 to 150,000 clones, around 49% of them detected once, and about 17% sits in the top ten. Between the trimmed V and J ends, which lost 5 bases and 9 bases, there was a span of 8 bases. The V gene's germline CDR1 is SEHNR and CDR2 FQNEAQ (reference sequence). CDR3 length equals 12 residues. Obtained from alopecia areata patients were lesional scalp punch biopsies along with peripheral blood. Isolation of CD4+ and CD8+ T cells from PBMCs was achieved by sorting.

The sequence derives from a human donor with alopecia areata. This chain connects TRBV7-9 to TRBJ1-6; no clear D gene. The material was CD8+ T cells sorted from blood, obtained at week 0. The CDR3 is CASSLYGSPLHF. In DNA form, the CDR3 reads TGTGCCAGCAGCCTCTATGGTTCACCCCTCCACTTT. The whole variable domain, remainder taken from reference TRBV7-9 and TRBJ1-6, is DTGVSQNPRHKITKRGQNVTFRCDPISEHNRLYWYRQTLGQGPEFLTYFQNEAQLEKSRLLSDRFSAERPKGSFSTLEIQRTEQGDSAMYLCASSLYGSPLHFGNGTRLTVT.